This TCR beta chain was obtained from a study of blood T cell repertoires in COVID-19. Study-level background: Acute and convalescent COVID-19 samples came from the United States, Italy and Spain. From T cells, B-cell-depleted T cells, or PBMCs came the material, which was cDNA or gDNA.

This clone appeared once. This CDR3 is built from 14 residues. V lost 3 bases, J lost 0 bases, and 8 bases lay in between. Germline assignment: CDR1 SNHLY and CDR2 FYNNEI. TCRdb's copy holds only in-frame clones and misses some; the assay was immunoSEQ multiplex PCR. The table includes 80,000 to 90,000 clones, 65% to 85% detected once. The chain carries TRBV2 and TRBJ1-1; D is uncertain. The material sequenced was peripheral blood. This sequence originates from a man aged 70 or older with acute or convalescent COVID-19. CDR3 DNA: TGTGCCAGCAGTGACAGGAGGATGAACACTGAAGCTTTCTTT. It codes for CASSDRRMNTEAFF. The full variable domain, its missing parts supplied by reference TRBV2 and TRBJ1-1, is EPEVTQTPSHQVTQMGQEVILRCVPISNHLYFYWYRQILGQKVEFLVSFYNNEISEKSEIFDDQFSVERPDGSNFTLKIRSTKLEDSAMYFCASSDRRMNTEAFFGQGTRLTVV.